This T cell receptor beta chain is drawn from a study of cytomegalovirus exposure and HLA in healthy donors. Study-wide results and limits: Immune exposure data for these donors was limited to CMV serostatus. Productive status was seen about 90% or about 30% of the time for most TCR beta V segments in an earlier analysis.

PCR primers comprised 60 Vbeta and 13 Jbeta primers. This table comes from immunoSEQ multiplex PCR, and its TCRdb copy is limited to in-frame clones, with some not included. This repertoire shows about 110,000 clones, roughly 79% found once; its top ten account for approximately 5.1%. Donors were ostensibly healthy at sampling, although undocumented immune exposures were probable. Trimming pared 0 bases from V and 1 base from J, leaving 13 bases between. CDR1 and CDR2 from the germline V gene are SGHVS and FQNEAQ. This CDR3 comprises 16 residues. For this clone: The antigen is not known.

The chain employs TRBV7-8 and TRBJ2-7; no firm D call. Sequenced input: PBMCs. This clonotype was obtained from a male donor in good health and CMV-seronegative. CDR3 coding DNA: TGTGCCAGCAGCTTAGCCGAGACATATAATTCCTACGAGCAGTACTTC. This gives the protein CASSLAETYNSYEQYF.